Below are 2 T cell receptor beta chains sequenced from a single sample in a study of T-cell reconstitution after alpha-beta-depleted transplantation in children. Library preparation (for TCRbeta) was performed with unique molecular identifiers. MiXCR, applied by TCRdb to the PCR reads, yields one record per CDR3 protein. This sample carries 610,000 or so distinct CDR3 sequences, 25% to 30% of them seen once, and the ten largest clones take under 45%. The specimen was PBMCs, collected before TCRalphabeta/CD19-depleted stem cell transplant. The origin of the receptors is a boy in the first two years of life with Wiskott-Aldrich syndrome, due to receive a stem cell transplant.

This clonotype was detected only a few times. This chain uses TRBV7-8 with TRBJ2-5; 11 positions agree with TRBD2. Germline CDR1 is SGHVS and CDR2 is FQNEAQ. The CDR3 runs to 15 residues. J lost 5 bases, V lost 5 bases, and 7 bases had no gene match. The chain's CDR3 is CASSGLAGAGETQYF. The CDR3 bases are TGTGCCAGCAGCGGACTAGCGGGCGCAGGGGAGACCCAGTACTTC.

This clonotype was found many times. This chain connects TRBV5-1 to TRBJ2-5; 11 bases are a match to TRBD2. Trimming at V came to 2 bases and at J to 4 bases, leaving 13 bases not matched to a gene. The CDR3 contains 18 residues. Germline V gene lookup returns CDR1 SGHRS and CDR2 YFSETQ. CDR3 bases: TGCGCCAGCAGCTTTGGCCTGGGAACTAGCGGGAGCAGAGAGACCCAGTACTTC. This sequence encodes CASSFGLGTSGSRETQYF.